These 13 T cell receptor beta chains were sequenced from one sample in a study of blood T cell repertoires in COVID-19. Profiled with immunoSEQ multiplex PCR; TCRdb holds only in-frame clones, not every one. The sample has around 190,000 clones; about 88% are singletons. The sequenced material came from peripheral blood. These receptors were collected from a man aged 30-40 years with acute or convalescent COVID-19.

The CDR3 reads CASSRRGRVTTTEAFF. CDR3 nucleotide sequence: TGTGCCAGCAGCCGCAGGGGGCGAGTAACAACCACTGAAGCTTTCTTT. The chain couples TRBV3-1 (or the pseudogene TRBV3-2) to TRBJ1-1, with 8 bases lining up with TRBD1. This CDR3 is built from 16 residues. The germline gives CDR1 LGHDT, CDR2 YNNKEL (reference sequence). The V gene end was trimmed by 4 bases and the J gene end by 4 bases; junction bases not matched to a gene: 11.

This clone was observed a handful of times. The J gene is TRBJ1-2, the V gene TRBV7-9; D is perhaps TRBD1 (6 bases). There are 13 residues in the CDR3. Germline CDR1 and CDR2: SEHNR and FQNEAQ (reference sequence). Trimming removed 5 bases from V and 1 base from J, with 8 bases in between. The CDR3 nucleotides read TGTGCCAGCAGCGGGACAAATAACTATGGCTACACCTTC. Its protein product is CASSGTNNYGYTF. Full variable domain (outside the CDR3, taken from reference TRBV7-9 and TRBJ1-2): DTGVSQNPRHKITKRGQNVTFRCDPISEHNRLYWYRQTLGQGPEFLTYFQNEAQLEKSRLLSDRFSAERPKGSFSTLEIQRTEQGDSAMYLCASSGTNNYGYTFGSGTRLTVV.

The genes are TRBV5-1 and TRBJ2-3, with D unclear. Trimming took off 2 bases at V and 4 bases at J, with 11 bases between the two ends. CDR3 length equals 14 residues. CDR1 SGHRS and CDR2 YFSETQ come from the germline V gene. CDR3 nucleotide sequence: TGCGCCAGCAGCTTAGCCCCCGTGGCAGATACGCAGTATTTT. Residues: CASSLAPVADTQYF. The variable domain in full, with the rest retrieved from reference TRBV5-1 and TRBJ2-3, is KAGVTQTPRYLIKTRGQQVTLSCSPISGHRSVSWYQQTPGQGLQFLFEYFSETQRNKGNFPGRFSGRQFSNSRSEMNVSTLELGDSALYLCASSLAPVADTQYFGPGTRLTVL.

The CDR3, as DNA: TGCAGTGCTTACAGGGGCAATGAGCAGTTCTTC. It is translated as CSAYRGNEQFF. The gene calls are TRBV20-1 and TRBJ2-1; TRBD1 aligns across 7 bases. Germline V CDR1 and CDR2: DFQATT, SNEGSKA (reference sequence). J lost 6 bases, V lost 5 bases, and 1 base had no gene match. CDR3 length: 11 residues.

J is TRBJ1-3 and V is TRBV9; TRBD1 agrees at 7 bases. V shed 3 bases and J 3 bases; nucleotides not matched to a gene: 6. Germline V gene lookup returns CDR1 SGDLS and CDR2 YYNGEE. The CDR3 runs 15 residues. This CDR3 is CASSERTGHGNTIYF. DNA of the CDR3: TGTGCCAGCAGCGAGAGGACAGGACATGGAAACACCATATATTTT.

This rearrangement joins TRBV6-2 or TRBV6-3 to TRBJ1-2; D unclear. V was cut by 2 bases and J by 7 bases, with 14 bases left in between. This CDR3 is 14 amino acids long. The germline CDR1 and CDR2 sequences are MNHEY and SVGEGT. The CDR3 nucleotides are TGTGCCAGCAGTTACACAAGGCAGCGTCCTGGCTACACCTTC. This encodes CASSYTRQRPGYTF.

This clone was seen only a few times. V usage is TRBV7-9 and J usage is TRBJ2-5; 12 nucleotides align to TRBD2. This CDR3 comprises 16 residues. Per germline, CDR1 SEHNR and CDR2 FQNEAQ (reference sequence). Unmatched junction bases numbered 5, after V lost 5 bases and J lost 1 base. The CDR3 nucleotides are TGTGCCAGCAGCAGACGGACTAGCGGGGTCCAAGAGACCCAGTACTTC. It yields the protein CASSRRTSGVQETQYF.

The chain combines TRBV7-6 with TRBJ2-7; 9 bases match TRBD1. Germline V gene sequence: CDR1 SGHVS, CDR2 FNYEAQ. The length of the CDR3 is 16 residues. Trimming cost V 5 bases and J 3 bases; bases outside gene matches: 11. CDR3 sequence (DNA): TGTGCCAGCAGCCCCCTCCGGGACAGGGCTTTCTACGAGCAGTACTTC. It is translated as CASSPLRDRAFYEQYF.

V and J are TRBV7-2 and TRBJ2-7; TRBD2 matches at 10 bases. CDR3 size: 16 residues. The germline gives CDR1 SGHTA, CDR2 FQGNSA. The junction had 8 bases not matched to a gene; V was cut back by 1 base and J by 5 bases. The CDR3 sequence is CASSLERGGSNNEQYF. In DNA, the CDR3 is TGTGCCAGCAGCTTAGAGCGGGGGGGCTCCAATAACGAGCAGTACTTC.

The chain combines TRBV6-5 with TRBJ1-5; the D is unclear. V dropped 10 bases and J dropped 2 bases, with 12 bases sitting between them. CDR3 length equals 13 residues. Germline values: CDR1 MNHEY, CDR2 SVGAGI. The chain's CDR3 is CATRGPGNQPQHF. Written as DNA, the CDR3 is TGTGCCACCCGGGGTCCGGGCAATCAGCCCCAGCATTTT.

V gene TRBV7-2 combines with J gene TRBJ2-7; TRBD1 is a possible D gene (6 bases). V lost 9 bases, J lost 0 bases, and 15 bases lay in between. Looked up from germline, CDR1 is SGHTA and CDR2 is FQGNSA. CDR3 length: 14 amino acids. CDR3 protein: CASSGQLSSYEQYF. The CDR3 DNA reads as TGTGCCAGTTCGGGACAACTGTCCTCCTACGAGCAGTACTTC.

V and J are TRBV27 and TRBJ1-1, with D possibly TRBD1 on 6 matching bases. Germline V CDR1 and CDR2: MNHEY, SMNVEV (reference sequence). The length of the CDR3 is 15 residues. With 7 bases removed from V and 3 bases from J, the gap between germline ends came to 18 bases. CDR3 residues: CASTSWGPTYTEAFF. DNA of the CDR3: TGTGCCAGCACCTCATGGGGGCCGACTTACACTGAAGCTTTCTTT.

This clone was observed once. This chain connects TRBV18 to TRBJ2-3; 7 bases align to TRBD2. The germline gives CDR1 KGHSH, CDR2 LQKENI. V dropped 3 bases and J dropped 2; count of bases not matched to a gene: 8. This CDR3 contains 16 residues. This CDR3 reads CASSPSGGGTTDTQYF. CDR3 bases: TGTGCCAGCTCACCCTCTGGGGGGGGAACCACAGATACGCAGTATTTT.